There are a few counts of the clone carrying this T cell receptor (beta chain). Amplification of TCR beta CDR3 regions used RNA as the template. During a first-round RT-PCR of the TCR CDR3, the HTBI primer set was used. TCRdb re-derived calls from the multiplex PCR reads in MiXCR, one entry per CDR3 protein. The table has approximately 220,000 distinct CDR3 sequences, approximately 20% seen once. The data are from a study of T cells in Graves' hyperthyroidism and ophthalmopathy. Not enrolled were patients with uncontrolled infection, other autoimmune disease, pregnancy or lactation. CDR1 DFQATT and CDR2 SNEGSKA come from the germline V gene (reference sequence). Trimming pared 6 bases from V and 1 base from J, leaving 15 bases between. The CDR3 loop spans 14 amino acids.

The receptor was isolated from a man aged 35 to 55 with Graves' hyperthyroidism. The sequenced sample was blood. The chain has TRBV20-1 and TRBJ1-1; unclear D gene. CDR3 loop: CSARPVIWNTEAFF. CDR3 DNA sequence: TGCAGTGCGCGCCCTGTCATTTGGAACACTGAAGCTTTCTTT.